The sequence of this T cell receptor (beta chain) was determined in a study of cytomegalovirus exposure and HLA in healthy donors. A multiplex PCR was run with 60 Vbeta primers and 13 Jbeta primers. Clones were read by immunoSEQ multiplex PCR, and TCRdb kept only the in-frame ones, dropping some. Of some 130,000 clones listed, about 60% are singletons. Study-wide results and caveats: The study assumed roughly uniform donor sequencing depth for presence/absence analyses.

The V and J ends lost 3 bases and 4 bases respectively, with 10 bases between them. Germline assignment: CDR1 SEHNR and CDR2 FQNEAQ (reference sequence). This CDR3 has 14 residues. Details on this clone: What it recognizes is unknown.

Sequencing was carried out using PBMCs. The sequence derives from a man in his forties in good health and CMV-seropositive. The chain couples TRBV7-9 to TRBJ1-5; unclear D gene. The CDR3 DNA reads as TGTGCCAGCAGCTTGGCAGGAGGGAATCAGCCCCAGCATTTT. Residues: CASSLAGGNQPQHF.